Given below is one T cell receptor beta chain in context. Its antigen is as yet unknown. One base away lies a much larger clone, so this may be a sequencing read error. TCRdb reanalysed the 5' RACE reads using MiXCR and keeps one entry per CDR3 protein. The sample records fewer than 250,000 distinct CDR3 sequences, approximately 9% being singletons. The CDR3 spans 14 residues. Germline-derived CDR1 and CDR2 are SGHTA and FQGNSA. The entry originates in a study of identical twins. Healthy Caucasians provided all donations. The study, taken as a whole, reports: Twins shared out-of-frame alpha sequences with excess low generation probability. There was more out-of-frame TCR alpha sharing in monozygotic twins than models estimated. Donors were not followed over many years; analysis was cross-sectional.

The gene calls are TRBV7-2 and TRBJ2-7; D gene ambiguous. The sequence derives from a woman under 30 in good health. The sequenced material came from memory (CD45RO+) T cells sorted from blood. CDR3 protein: CAGSSNRASYEQYF. CDR3 DNA: TGTGCCGGCAGCTCGAACCGGGCCTCTTACGAGCAGTACTTC.